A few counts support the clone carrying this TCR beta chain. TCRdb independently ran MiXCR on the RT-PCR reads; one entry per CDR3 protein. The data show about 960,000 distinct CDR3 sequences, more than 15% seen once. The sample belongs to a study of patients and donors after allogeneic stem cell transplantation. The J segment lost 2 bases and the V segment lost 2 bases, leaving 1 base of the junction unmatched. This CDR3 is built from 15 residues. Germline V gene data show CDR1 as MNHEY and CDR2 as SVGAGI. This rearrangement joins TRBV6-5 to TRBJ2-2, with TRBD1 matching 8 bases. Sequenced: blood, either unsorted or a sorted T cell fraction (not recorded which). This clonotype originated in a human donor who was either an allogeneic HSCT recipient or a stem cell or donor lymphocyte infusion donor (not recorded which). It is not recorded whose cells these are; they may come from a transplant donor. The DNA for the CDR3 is TGTGCCAGCAGTTACCAGGGGGCCAACACCGGGGAGCTGTTTTTT. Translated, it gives CASSYQGANTGELFF.